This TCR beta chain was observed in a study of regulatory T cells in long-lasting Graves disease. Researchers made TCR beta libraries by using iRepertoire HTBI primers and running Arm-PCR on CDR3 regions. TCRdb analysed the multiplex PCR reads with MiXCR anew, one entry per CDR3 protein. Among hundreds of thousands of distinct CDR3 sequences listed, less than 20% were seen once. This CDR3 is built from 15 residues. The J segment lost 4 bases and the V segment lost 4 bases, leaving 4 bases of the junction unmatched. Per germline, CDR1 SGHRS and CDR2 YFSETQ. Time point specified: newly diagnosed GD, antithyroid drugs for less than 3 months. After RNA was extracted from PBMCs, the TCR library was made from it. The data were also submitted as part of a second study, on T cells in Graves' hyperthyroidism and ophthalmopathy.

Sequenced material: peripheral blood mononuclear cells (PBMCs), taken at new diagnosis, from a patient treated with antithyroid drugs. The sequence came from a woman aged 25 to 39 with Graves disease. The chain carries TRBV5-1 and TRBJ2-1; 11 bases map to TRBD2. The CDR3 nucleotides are TGCGCCAGCAGCGCGGGACTAGCGGATTACAATGAGCAGTTCTTC. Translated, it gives CASSAGLADYNEQFF.